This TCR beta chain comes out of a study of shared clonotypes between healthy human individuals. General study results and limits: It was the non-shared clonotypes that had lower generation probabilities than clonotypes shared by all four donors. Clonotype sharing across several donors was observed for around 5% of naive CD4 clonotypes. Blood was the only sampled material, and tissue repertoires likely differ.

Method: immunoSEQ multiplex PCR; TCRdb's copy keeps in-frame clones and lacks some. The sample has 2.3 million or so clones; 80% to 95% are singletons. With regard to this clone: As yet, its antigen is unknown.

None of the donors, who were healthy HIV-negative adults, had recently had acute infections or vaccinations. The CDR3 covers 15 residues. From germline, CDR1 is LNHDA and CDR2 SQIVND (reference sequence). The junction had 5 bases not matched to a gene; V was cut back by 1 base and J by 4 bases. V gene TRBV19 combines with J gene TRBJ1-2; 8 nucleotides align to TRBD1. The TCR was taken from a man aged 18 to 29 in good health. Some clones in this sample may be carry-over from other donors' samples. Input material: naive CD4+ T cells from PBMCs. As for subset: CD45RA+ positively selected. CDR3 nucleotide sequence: TGTGCCAGTAGTATAGTGCAGGGGGCGGTCTATGGCTACACCTTC. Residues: CASSIVQGAVYGYTF.